One and the same sample provided the 14 T cell receptor beta chains below, sequenced in a study of blood T cells in healthy people across ages. Alongside a J-beta primer mix, a sample-barcoded 5' primer served in a second PCR lasting roughly 7 to 11 cycles. TCRdb independently ran MiXCR on the 5' RACE reads; one entry per CDR3 protein. This table holds hundreds of thousands of distinct CDR3 sequences, 40% to 50% found once. Sequenced: blood. The receptors originated from a man at least 80 years old in good health.

The chain joins TRBV7-6 to TRBJ2-1, with 13 bases that match TRBD2. This CDR3 has 17 amino acids. V lost 3 bases to trimming and J lost 10 bases; unmatched junction nucleotides: 12. Looked up from germline, CDR1 is SGHVS and CDR2 is FNYEAQ. CDR3 nucleotides: TGTGCCAGCAGCTTGGGGGGACTAGCGGGGACATCCTACGAGCAGTTCTTC. The encoded protein is CASSLGGLAGTSYEQFF.

This clonotype came up many times. The V and J genes are TRBV27 and TRBJ2-7, with TRBD1 matching 9 bases. Looked up from germline, CDR1 is MNHEY and CDR2 is SMNVEV (reference sequence). The CDR3 is 14 residues long. The junction had 8 bases not matched to a gene; V was cut back by 6 bases and J by 5 bases. The CDR3 sequence is CASSRTGGVDEQYF. CDR3 sequence (DNA): TGTGCCAGCAGCCGAACAGGGGGCGTCGACGAGCAGTACTTC.

This rearrangement joins TRBV18 to TRBJ1-6; D is possibly TRBD1 (6 bases). Per the germline V gene, CDR1 is KGHSH and CDR2 is LQKENI. The CDR3 consists of 15 residues. V lost 5 bases to trimming and J lost 10 bases, with 18 bases between them. For the CDR3, the DNA is TGTGCCAGCTCAGCCGCCTACAGGGAGAACTCACCCCTCCACTTT. Protein sequence: CASSAAYRENSPLHF.

The rearrangement uses TRBV25-1 and TRBJ1-5; D is unclear. This CDR3 region has 13 residues. Trimming cost V 2 bases and J 7 bases, with 9 bases left between them. Germline V gives CDR1 MGHDK, CDR2 SYGVNS. The CDR3 sequence is CASSEGPLQPQHF. The CDR3 DNA is TGTGCCAGCAGTGAAGGCCCCCTCCAGCCCCAGCATTTT. Looking up the rest from reference TRBV25-1 and TRBJ1-5 gives the full variable domain: EADIYQTPRYLVIGTGKKITLECSQTMGHDKMYWYQQDPGMELHLIHYSYGVNSTEKGDLSSESTVSRIRTEHFPLTLESARPSHTSQYLCASSEGPLQPQHFGDGTRLSIL.

A remark on this clonotype: A much bigger clone sits one base away, suggesting this may be a read error. This chain links TRBV7-3 with TRBJ2-3; D uncertain. Germline CDR1 is SGHTA and CDR2 is FQGTGA. Trimming took 6 bases from V and 2 from J, leaving 15 bases between them. The length of the CDR3 is 15 residues. The DNA for the CDR3 is TGTGCCAGCAGTACGGATCGCCAGTACACAGATACGCAGTATTTT. Translating it yields CASSTDRQYTDTQYF.

This clonotype was picked up a small number of times. The gene calls are TRBV7-2 and TRBJ2-1, with unresolved D. Germline lookup yields CDR1 SGHTA and CDR2 FQGNSA. V was cut by 3 bases and J by 8 bases, with 8 bases left in between. The CDR3 runs to 12 residues. DNA for the CDR3: TGTGCCAGCAGCTTTGGGGTCTATGAGCAGTTCTTC. Residues: CASSFGVYEQFF.

The rearrangement uses TRBV27 and TRBJ2-3; 8 nucleotides match TRBD2. This CDR3 is 15 amino acids long. The V gene end was trimmed by 5 bases and the J gene end by 6 bases; junction bases not matched to a gene: 10. Germline V CDR1 and CDR2: MNHEY, SMNVEV (reference sequence). CDR3 bases: TGTGCCAGCAGTAACCTAGCGGGCCACGGCGATACGCAGTATTTT. Its protein product is CASSNLAGHGDTQYF.

There are many counts of this clonotype. The genes are TRBV29-1 and TRBJ2-3; D is possibly TRBD1 or TRBD2 (6 bases each). Trimming cost V 4 bases and J 5 bases, with 16 bases left between them. The CDR3 spans 14 residues. Germline V lookup: CDR1 SQVTM, CDR2 ANQGSEA. CDR3 in amino acids: CSVGRGGTGDTQYF. The CDR3 coding sequence is TGCAGCGTTGGTCGAGGGGGGACGGGAGATACGCAGTATTTT.

CDR3 residues: CASSSQGQGLNSPLHF. Written as DNA, the CDR3 is TGTGCCAGCAGCTCTCAGGGACAGGGGCTTAATTCACCCCTCCACTTT. This chain uses TRBV7-2 with TRBJ1-6; 10 bases are a match to TRBD1. The CDR3 loop spans 16 amino acids. V was clipped by 4 bases and J by 6 bases; unmatched bases: 6. Germline-derived CDR1 and CDR2 are SGHTA and FQGNSA.

This clonotype has just a few counts. The chain employs TRBV20-1 and TRBJ2-5; D uncertain. CDR1 and CDR2 (germline): DFQATT, SNEGSKA (reference sequence). Trimming took off 0 bases at V and 4 bases at J, with 12 bases between the two ends. The CDR3 consists of 14 residues. The CDR3 coding sequence is TGCAGTGCTAGAGACCCAATGCCCGGAGAGACCCAGTACTTC. Its translation is CSARDPMPGETQYF.

This clonotype appeared once. The chain is built from TRBV15 and TRBJ2-5, with 8 bases lining up with TRBD2. This CDR3 is 15 amino acids long. The J segment lost 5 bases and the V segment lost 5 bases, leaving 10 bases of the junction unmatched. Germline V gene sequence: CDR1 LNHNV, CDR2 YYDKDF (reference sequence). DNA of the CDR3: TGTGCCACCAGCCGGACGACTAGCGCCCGGGAGACCCAGTACTTC. This encodes CATSRTTSARETQYF. Full variable domain (rest looked up from reference TRBV15 and TRBJ2-5): DAMVIQNPRYQVTQFGKPVTLSCSQTLNHNVMYWYQQKSSQAPKLLFHYYDKDFNNEADTPDNFQSRRPNTSFCFLDIRSPGLGDTAMYLCATSRTTSARETQYFGPGTRLLVL.

This chain joins TRBV29-1 and TRBJ1-1, with TRBD1 matching 7 bases. Germline CDR1 and CDR2: SQVTM and ANQGSEA. V lost 3 bases and J lost 5; bases outside the gene matches: 9. The CDR3 sequence is 14 residues long. The CDR3 reads CSVDRGRIGTEAFF. CDR3 nucleotide sequence: TGCAGCGTTGATAGGGGGCGTATCGGAACTGAAGCTTTCTTT.

The rearrangement uses TRBV7-2 and TRBJ2-5; 10 nucleotides line up with TRBD1. CDR1 is SGHTA and CDR2 is FQGNSA in the germline V gene. The CDR3 has 15 residues. Trimming at V came to 1 base and at J to 2 bases, leaving 1 base not matched to a gene. The CDR3 loop is CASSLEDRGQETQYF. The CDR3 DNA follows: TGTGCCAGCAGCTTAGAGGACAGGGGGCAAGAGACCCAGTACTTC. The full variable domain, in which reference TRBV7-2 and TRBJ2-5 provide the parts outside the CDR3, is GAGVSQSPSNKVTEKGKDVELRCDPISGHTALYWYRQSLGQGLEFLIYFQGNSAPDKSGLPSDRFSAERTGGSVSTLTIQRTQQEDSAVYLCASSLEDRGQETQYFGPGTRLLVL.

This clonotype was seen a handful of times. CDR3 DNA: TGTGCCAGCTCACCACCTAACCGAGTTTGGTACAATGAGCAGTTCTTC. Residues: CASSPPNRVWYNEQFF. The chain carries TRBV18 and TRBJ2-1; the D is unclear. Trimming removed 0 bases at V and 4 bases at J, with 13 bases between. The CDR3 is 16 residues long. Germline lookup yields CDR1 KGHSH and CDR2 LQKENI.